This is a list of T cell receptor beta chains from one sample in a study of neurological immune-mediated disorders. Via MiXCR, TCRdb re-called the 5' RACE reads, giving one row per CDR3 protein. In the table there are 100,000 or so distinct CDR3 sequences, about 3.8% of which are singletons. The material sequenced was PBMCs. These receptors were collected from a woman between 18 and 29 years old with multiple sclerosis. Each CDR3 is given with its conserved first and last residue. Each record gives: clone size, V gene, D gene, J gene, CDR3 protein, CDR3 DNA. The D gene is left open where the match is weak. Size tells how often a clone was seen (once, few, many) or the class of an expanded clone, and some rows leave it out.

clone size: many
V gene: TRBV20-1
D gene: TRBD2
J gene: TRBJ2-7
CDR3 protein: CSADPGLAGEQQYF
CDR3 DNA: TGCAGTGCTGACCCGGGACTAGCGGGGGAGCAGCAGTACTTC

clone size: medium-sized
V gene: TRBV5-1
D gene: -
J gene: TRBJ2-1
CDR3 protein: CASSSGQRSSYNEQFF
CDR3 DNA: TGCGCCAGCAGCTCCGGACAGAGGAGCTCCTACAATGAGCAGTTCTTC

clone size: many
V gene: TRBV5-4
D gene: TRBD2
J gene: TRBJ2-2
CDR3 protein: CASSLWVAGPTGELFF
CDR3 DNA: TGTGCCAGCAGCTTGTGGGTAGCGGGCCCGACCGGGGAGCTGTTTTTT

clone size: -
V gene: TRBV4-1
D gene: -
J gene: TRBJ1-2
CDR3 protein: CASSQDGGMSYGYTF
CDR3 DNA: TGCGCCAGCAGCCAAGATGGGGGGATGAGCTATGGCTACACCTTC

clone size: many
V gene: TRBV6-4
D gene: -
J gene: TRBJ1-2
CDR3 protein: CASSEGRNYGYTF
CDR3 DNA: TGTGCCAGCAGCGAGGGACGGAACTATGGCTACACCTTC

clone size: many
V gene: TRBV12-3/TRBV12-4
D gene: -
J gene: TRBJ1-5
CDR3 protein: CASSLVLSLGLSNQPQHF
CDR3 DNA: TGTGCCAGCAGTTTAGTTTTAAGCCTGGGGTTAAGCAATCAGCCCCAGCATTTT

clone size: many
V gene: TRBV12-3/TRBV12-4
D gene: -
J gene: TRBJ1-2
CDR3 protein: CASSPQGNYGYTF
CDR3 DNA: TGTGCCAGCAGCCCCCAGGGGAACTATGGCTACACCTTC

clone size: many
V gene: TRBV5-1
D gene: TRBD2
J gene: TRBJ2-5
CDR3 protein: CASSWGGPGRETQYF
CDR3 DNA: TGCGCCAGCAGCTGGGGAGGGCCGGGACGAGAGACCCAGTACTTC

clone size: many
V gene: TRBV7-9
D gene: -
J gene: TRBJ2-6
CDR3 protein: CASSARDTLSSGANVLTF
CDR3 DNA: TGTGCCAGCAGCGCACGGGACACATTGAGCTCTGGGGCCAACGTCCTGACTTTC

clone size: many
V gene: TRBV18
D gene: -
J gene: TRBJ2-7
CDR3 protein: CASSPESGEQYF
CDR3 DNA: TGTGCCAGCTCACCCGAATCGGGTGAGCAGTACTTC

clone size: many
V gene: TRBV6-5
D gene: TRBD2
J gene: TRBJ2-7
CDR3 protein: CASSSPAAGGYEQYF
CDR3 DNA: TGTGCCAGCAGTTCCCCGGCCGCGGGAGGCTACGAGCAGTACTTC

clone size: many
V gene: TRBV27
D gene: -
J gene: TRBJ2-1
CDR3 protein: CASSTDYNEQFF
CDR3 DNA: TGTGCCAGCAGTACCGACTACAATGAGCAGTTCTTC

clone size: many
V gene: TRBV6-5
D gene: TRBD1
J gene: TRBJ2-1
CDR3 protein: CASSRDRGPYNEQFF
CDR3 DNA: TGTGCCAGCAGCCGGGACAGGGGGCCTTACAATGAGCAGTTCTTC

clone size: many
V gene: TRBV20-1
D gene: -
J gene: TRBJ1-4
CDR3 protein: CSVQKGQANEKLFF
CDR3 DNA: TGCAGCGTACAGAAGGGACAAGCAAATGAAAAACTGTTTTTT

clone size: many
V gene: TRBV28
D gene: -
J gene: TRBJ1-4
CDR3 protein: CASKRRTAFGEKLFF
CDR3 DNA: TGTGCCAGCAAAAGACGGACGGCCTTCGGTGAAAAACTGTTTTTT

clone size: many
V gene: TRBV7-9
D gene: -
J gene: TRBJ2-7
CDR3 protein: CASSLVADHYEQYF
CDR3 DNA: TGTGCCAGCAGCTTAGTGGCGGACCACTACGAGCAGTACTTC

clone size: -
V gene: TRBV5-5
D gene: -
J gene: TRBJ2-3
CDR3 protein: CASSLGTLVATQYF
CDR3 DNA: TGTGCCAGCAGCTTAGGGACTCTGGTCGCTACGCAGTATTTT

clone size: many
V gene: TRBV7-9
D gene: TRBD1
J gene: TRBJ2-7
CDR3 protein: CASSPRQGSSYEQYF
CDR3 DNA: TGTGCCAGCAGCCCGAGACAGGGAAGCTCCTACGAGCAGTACTTC

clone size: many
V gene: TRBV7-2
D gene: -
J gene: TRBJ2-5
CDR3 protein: CASSYPGGGETQYF
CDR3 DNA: TGTGCCAGCAGCTATCCCGGGGGCGGGGAGACCCAGTACTTC

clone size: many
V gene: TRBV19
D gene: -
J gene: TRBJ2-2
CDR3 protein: CASSTPRTYPGELFF
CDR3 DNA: TGTGCCAGTAGTACCCCCCGGACATACCCCGGGGAGCTGTTTTTT

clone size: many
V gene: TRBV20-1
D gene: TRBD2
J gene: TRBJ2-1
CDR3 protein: CSAHLLAGGYNEQFF
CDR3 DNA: TGCAGTGCACATTTACTAGCGGGGGGCTACAATGAGCAGTTCTTC

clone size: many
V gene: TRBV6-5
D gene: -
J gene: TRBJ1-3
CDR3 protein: CASSYLPPGAGNTIYF
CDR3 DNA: TGTGCCAGCAGTTACCTCCCTCCAGGGGCTGGAAACACCATATATTTT

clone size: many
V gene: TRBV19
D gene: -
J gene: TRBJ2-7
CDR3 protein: CASSTGEEAYEQYF
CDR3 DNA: TGTGCCAGTAGTACAGGGGAAGAGGCCTACGAGCAGTACTTC

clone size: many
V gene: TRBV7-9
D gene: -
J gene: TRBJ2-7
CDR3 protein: CASSRMIYEQYF
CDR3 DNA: TGTGCCAGCAGCCGAATGATTTACGAGCAGTACTTC

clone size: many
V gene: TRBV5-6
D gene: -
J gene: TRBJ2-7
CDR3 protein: CASSLAGAPYEQYF
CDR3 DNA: TGTGCCAGCAGCTTGGCCGGGGCCCCCTACGAGCAGTACTTC

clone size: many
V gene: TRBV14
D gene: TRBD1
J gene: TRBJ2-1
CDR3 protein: CASSPDYGTGTGAYNEQFF
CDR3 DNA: TGTGCCAGCAGCCCAGATTACGGAACCGGGACAGGGGCCTACAATGAGCAGTTCTTC

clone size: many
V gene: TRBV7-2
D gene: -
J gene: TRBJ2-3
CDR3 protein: CAGGDFASTDTQYF
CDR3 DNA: TGTGCCGGTGGAGACTTCGCTAGCACAGATACGCAGTATTTT

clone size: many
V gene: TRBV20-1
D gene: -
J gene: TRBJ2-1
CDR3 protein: CSATLVNTANEQFF
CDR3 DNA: TGCAGTGCTACACTAGTGAACACCGCCAATGAGCAGTTCTTC

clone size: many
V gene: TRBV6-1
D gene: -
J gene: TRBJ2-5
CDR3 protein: CASTVGGPQTQYF
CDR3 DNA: TGTGCCAGCACCGTCGGGGGTCCGCAGACCCAGTACTTC

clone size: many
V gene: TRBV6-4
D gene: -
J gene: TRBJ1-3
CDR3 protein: CASSEPGSPGNTIYF
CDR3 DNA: TGTGCCAGCAGTGAACCAGGGAGCCCTGGAAACACCATATATTTT

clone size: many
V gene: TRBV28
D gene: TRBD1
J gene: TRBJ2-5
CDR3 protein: CASSLTGAKTQYF
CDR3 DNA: TGTGCCAGCAGTTTAACAGGGGCGAAGACCCAGTACTTC

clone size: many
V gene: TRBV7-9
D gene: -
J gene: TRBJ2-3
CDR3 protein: CASSLAADTQYF
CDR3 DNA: TGTGCCAGCAGCTTAGCAGCGGATACGCAGTATTTT

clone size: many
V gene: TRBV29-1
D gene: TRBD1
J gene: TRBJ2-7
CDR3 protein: CSVAPGQGFHEQYF
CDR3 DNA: TGCAGCGTCGCACCGGGACAGGGCTTCCACGAGCAGTACTTC

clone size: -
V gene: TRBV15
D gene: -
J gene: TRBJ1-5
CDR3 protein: CATSGNMGNQPQHF
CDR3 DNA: TGTGCCACCAGCGGCAACATGGGCAATCAGCCCCAGCATTTT